This paragraph covers one T cell receptor beta chain sequence. The target antigen is unknown. The PCR had 60 Vbeta and 13 Jbeta primers. Libraries were prepared by immunoSEQ multiplex PCR; TCRdb keeps only in-frame clonotypes and omits some of them. Here the sample spans about 220,000 clones, about 70% being singletons. This sample stems from a study of cytomegalovirus exposure and HLA in healthy donors. Overall study results and limits: Rarity held for most TCR sequences, but there were some public TCRs that occurred in many donors. In a later analysis, HLA-associated beta chains showed higher expansion and lower generation probabilities than comparable chains. Beyond CMV serostatus, there was no information to go on about immune exposure.

Donors were nominally healthy when sampled, though unrecorded immune exposures were likely. The germline gives CDR1 KGHSH, CDR2 LQKENI. The germline V and J ends were trimmed by 6 bases and 0 bases, with 11 bases remaining between them. This CDR3 comprises 15 residues. The V gene is TRBV18, the J gene TRBJ1-4; unclear D gene. The sequenced sample was PBMCs. The TCR originated in a woman aged 25 to 45 in good health and CMV-seronegative. CDR3 protein: CASSSSGTTNEKLFF. The CDR3 bases are TGTGCCAGCTCTTCAAGCGGGACAACTAATGAAAAACTGTTTTTT.